This T cell receptor (beta chain) was captured in a study of T-cell memory formation after mild COVID-19. At the level of the study: Clustering of TCRs was largely donor specific. Overall study results and limits: The study found contracting CD4+ clones mainly in CM and EM and contracting CD8+ clones in EMRA. Cross-reactive memory seemingly joined, as some responding clones were found in pre-infection memory.

This clonotype showed up just a few times. Its antigen is not known. Barcoded TCR alpha and TCR beta cDNA libraries with UMIs came from 5'RACE using constant-segment primers. TCRdb called the 5' RACE reads again in MiXCR, with one record for every CDR3 protein. Of 470,000 or so distinct CDR3 sequences in the sample, around 20% were seen once. Per the germline V gene, CDR1 is SGHTA and CDR2 is FQGNSA. Between the trimmed V and J ends, which lost 7 bases and 3 bases, there was a span of 7 bases. This CDR3 has 11 amino acids. The clonotype originates from an adult woman who had mild COVID-19 (a few samples of this study predate the infection). Cell type and time point are not known. This chain joins TRBV7-2 and TRBJ2-7; no clear D. The sample consisted of PBMCs or a T cell subset sorted from them (not recorded which). The CDR3 bases are TGTGCCAGCACCGATTTCTACGAGCAGTACTTC. It translates to CASTDFYEQYF.